This T cell receptor beta chain emerged from a study of blood T cells in healthy people across ages. There are a few counts of this clonotype. The use of a sample-barcoded 5' primer and a J-beta primer mix characterized a second PCR of roughly 6 to 12 cycles. TCRdb fed the 5' RACE reads into MiXCR, producing one record per CDR3 protein. The sample shows 600,000 to 900,000 distinct CDR3 sequences, about 26% of them seen only once. Germline CDR1 and CDR2: SEHNR and FQNEAQ (reference sequence). The length of the CDR3 is 15 residues. V shed 3 bases and J shed 7 bases, with 13 bases lying between them. These data were also reused for a study on T cells of mothers and their children.

The source is a boy younger than 18 in good health. This chain uses TRBV7-9 with TRBJ1-6; D is unclear. Sequences were obtained from blood. The DNA of the CDR3 is TGTGCCAGCAGCTTGGGGTGGGGTGACAATTCACCCCTCCACTTT. Translation gives CASSLGWGDNSPLHF.